Listed below are T cell receptor beta chains from one sample, sequenced in a study of T cells of healthy individuals. One entry per CDR3 protein, called by TCRdb with MiXCR from the 5' RACE reads. The sample lists 65,000 to 90,000 distinct CDR3 sequences, roughly 5.1% occurring once. All receptors come from a female donor in good health. Each CDR3 is given with its conserved first and last residue. The D gene is left open where the match is weak. Rows give clone size only sometimes, using once, few, many, or a class for an expanded clone.

size | D | J | V | CDR3 | DNA
. | . | TRBJ1-1 | TRBV5-1 | CASSWGNRERETEAFF | TGCGCCAGCAGCTGGGGAAACAGGGAAAGAGAAACTGAAGCTTTCTTT
many | TRBD2 | TRBJ2-3 | TRBV18 | CASSPLREGDTQYF | TGTGCCAGCTCACCGCTCCGGGAGGGAGATACGCAGTATTTT
few | TRBD1 | TRBJ2-3 | TRBV4-3 | CASSQERGQGRSDTQYF | TGCGCCAGCAGCCAAGAAAGAGGACAGGGGCGCTCAGATACGCAGTATTTT
many | . | TRBJ2-7 | TRBV7-9 | CASSLSPQGEEYYEQYF | TGTGCCAGCAGCTTATCCCCACAGGGCGAGGAGTACTACGAGCAGTACTTC
. | . | TRBJ2-2 | TRBV7-2 | CASSLRGQGTGELFF | TGTGCCAGCAGCTTACGGGGGCAGGGCACCGGGGAGCTGTTTTTT
many | . | TRBJ2-5 | TRBV12-3/TRBV12-4 | CASSRGPGAGTQYF | TGTGCCAGCAGTCGGGGCCCCGGGGCAGGGACCCAGTACTTC
once | . | TRBJ2-2 | TRBV29-1 | CSVRGSPTTGELFF | TGCAGCGTGCGGGGTTCCCCCACCACCGGGGAGCTGTTTTTT
many | . | TRBJ2-7 | TRBV28 | CASFPTPHRDTYEQYF | TGTGCCAGCTTTCCCACCCCCCACAGGGACACCTACGAGCAGTACTTC
many | TRBD2 | TRBJ2-1 | TRBV3-1 | CASSQNSGAGGNEQFF | TGTGCCAGCAGCCAAAATAGCGGGGCGGGGGGGAATGAGCAGTTCTTC
few | . | TRBJ2-7 | TRBV7-9 | CASSTFSGGYEQYF | TGTGCCAGCAGCACTTTTAGCGGAGGCTACGAGCAGTACTTC
. | . | TRBJ2-1 | TRBV4-2 | CASSQAQLEDEQFF | TGTGCCAGCAGCCAAGCCCAACTGGAGGACGAGCAGTTCTTC
many | TRBD2 | TRBJ2-7 | TRBV20-1 | CSAQGAGVDEQYF | TGCAGTGCTCAAGGGGCGGGAGTTGACGAGCAGTACTTC
many | . | TRBJ2-1 | TRBV7-9 | CASSPPTGETTTYNEQFF | TGTGCCAGCAGCCCCCCGACAGGCGAAACAACAACCTACAATGAGCAGTTCTTC
few | . | TRBJ2-1 | TRBV30 | CAWSVLQFLTYNEQFF | TGTGCCTGGAGTGTACTGCAGTTCCTTACCTACAATGAGCAGTTCTTC
many | TRBD2 | TRBJ2-1 | TRBV7-3 | CASSLIAGGRREQFF | TGTGCCAGCAGCTTAATAGCGGGAGGCCGTAGGGAGCAGTTCTTC
few | TRBD2 | TRBJ2-7 | TRBV6-1 | CASSHGLAGWASSYEQYF | TGTGCCAGCAGCCATGGACTAGCGGGATGGGCAAGCTCCTACGAGCAGTACTTC
many | TRBD2 | TRBJ2-7 | TRBV4-3 | CASSQDYRGVKYEQYF | TGCGCCAGCAGCCAAGATTATCGGGGGGTTAAGTACGAGCAGTACTTC
few | . | TRBJ1-4 | TRBV6-2/TRBV6-3 | CASSYSRTRGLNEKLFF | TGTGCCAGCAGTTACTCACGGACACGGGGCTTGAATGAAAAACTGTTTTTT
many | TRBD2 | TRBJ2-1 | TRBV12-3/TRBV12-4 | CASSLAGVSNEQFF | TGTGCCAGCAGTCTAGCGGGAGTAAGTAATGAGCAGTTCTTC
. | . | TRBJ1-5 | TRBV6-2/TRBV6-3 | CASTGDYSNQPQHF | TGTGCCAGCACAGGGGATTATAGCAATCAGCCCCAGCATTTT
few | . | TRBJ1-5 | TRBV4-2 | CASSQDRGVNQPQHF | TGTGCCAGCAGCCAAGATAGGGGGGTCAATCAGCCCCAGCATTTT
many | . | TRBJ2-5 | TRBV29-1 | CSVGLEHDTVETQYF | TGCAGCGTTGGGCTCGAACACGACACAGTAGAGACCCAGTACTTC
many | . | TRBJ1-1 | TRBV6-6 | CASSYNGGGASEAFF | TGTGCCAGCAGTTACAACGGTGGGGGCGCCTCTGAAGCTTTCTTT
many | . | TRBJ2-6 | TRBV5-1 | CASSLGHSSGANVLTF | TGCGCCAGCAGCTTGGGGCATAGCTCTGGGGCCAACGTCCTGACTTTC
many | . | TRBJ2-6 | TRBV5-4 | CASSLDRSSGANVLTF | TGTGCCAGCAGCCTCGACAGGAGCTCTGGGGCCAACGTCCTGACTTTC
. | TRBD1 | TRBJ2-7 | TRBV5-6 | CASSQRPGQNPYEQYF | TGTGCCAGCAGCCAGCGACCGGGACAGAACCCCTACGAGCAGTACTTC
. | . | TRBJ1-5 | TRBV3-1 | CASSRGGEDQPQHF | TGTGCCAGCAGTCGGGGGGGGGAGGATCAGCCCCAGCATTTT
many | TRBD2 | TRBJ2-1 | TRBV4-1 | CASSPGTSLSHEQFF | TGCGCCAGCAGCCCCGGGACTAGTCTGTCCCATGAGCAGTTCTTC
many | TRBD2 | TRBJ2-3 | TRBV30 | CAWSPFWASGNTDTQYF | TGTGCCTGGAGCCCCTTCTGGGCTAGCGGGAACACAGATACGCAGTATTTT
many | . | TRBJ2-5 | TRBV29-1 | CSVEWGGRTQETQYF | TGCAGCGTTGAATGGGGGGGCCGGACCCAAGAGACCCAGTACTTC
many | . | TRBJ1-1 | TRBV11-2 | CASSLERLAEAFF | TGTGCCAGCAGCTTAGAAAGACTCGCTGAAGCTTTCTTT
few | . | TRBJ2-3 | TRBV4-1 | CASSQELDTQYF | TGCGCCAGCAGCCAAGAACTCGATACGCAGTATTTT
many | TRBD2 | TRBJ2-7 | TRBV27 | CASSFLAGGPYEQYF | TGTGCCAGCAGTTTCCTAGCGGGAGGGCCTTACGAGCAGTACTTC
. | . | TRBJ2-3 | TRBV29-1 | CSVVASDYTDTQYF | TGCAGCGTTGTAGCGTCCGATTACACAGATACGCAGTATTTT
many | TRBD1 | TRBJ2-3 | TRBV7-9 | CASSLPGQGFTDTQYF | TGTGCCAGCAGCTTACCCGGACAGGGGTTCACAGATACGCAGTATTTT
many | . | TRBJ2-3 | TRBV6-5 | CASSYQGPDTQYF | TGTGCCAGCAGTTACCAGGGGCCAGATACGCAGTATTTT
many | . | TRBJ1-6 | TRBV7-2 | CASAKVMSSYNSPLHF | TGTGCCAGCGCAAAAGTGATGAGCTCCTATAATTCACCCCTCCACTTT
many | . | TRBJ1-3 | TRBV27 | CASSRDLSGNTIYF | TGTGCCAGCAGCCGAGACCTCTCTGGAAACACCATATATTTT
many | . | TRBJ1-2 | TRBV14 | CASSQGGYNYGYTF | TGTGCCAGCAGCCAAGGGGGGTACAACTATGGCTACACCTTC
. | . | TRBJ1-3 | TRBV12-5 | CASTWEANTIYF | TGTGCTAGTACCTGGGAAGCAAACACCATATATTTT
many | . | TRBJ2-4 | TRBV9 | CASSVDLQGPKNIQYF | TGTGCCAGCAGCGTAGACCTCCAGGGTCCCAAAAACATTCAGTACTTC
. | . | TRBJ2-7 | TRBV27 | CASSLLARVNEQYF | TGTGCCAGCAGTTTATTGGCGAGGGTGAACGAGCAGTACTTC
medium-sized | TRBD1 | TRBJ1-1 | TRBV29-1 | CRTVGTGGEAFF | TGCAGGACCGTGGGGACAGGGGGAGAAGCTTTCTTT
many | TRBD2 | TRBJ2-7 | TRBV12-3/TRBV12-4 | CASSHGLDYEQYF | TGTGCCAGCAGCCACGGACTAGACTACGAGCAGTACTTC
many | . | TRBJ2-4 | TRBV4-3 | CASSQDMSNNIQYF | TGCGCCAGCAGCCAAGATATGAGTAACAACATTCAGTACTTC
many | TRBD2 | TRBJ2-1 | TRBV29-1 | CSVGGSFSSYNEQFF | TGCAGCGTTGGCGGGAGCTTTAGCTCCTACAATGAGCAGTTCTTC
many | TRBD2 | TRBJ2-1 | TRBV3-1 | CASSPTGTSEGEQFF | TGTGCCAGCAGCCCAACCGGGACTAGCGAGGGTGAGCAGTTCTTC
many | . | TRBJ2-2 | TRBV19 | CASSRRGGYTGELFF | TGTGCCAGTAGTAGGCGCGGGGGCTACACCGGGGAGCTGTTTTTT
. | . | TRBJ1-1 | TRBV6-5 | CASSRSGLNTEAFF | TGTGCCAGCAGCCGGTCAGGACTGAACACTGAAGCTTTCTTT
many | . | TRBJ1-4 | TRBV4-2 | CASSQVTGTNEKLFF | TGTGCCAGCAGCCAAGTCACGGGAACTAATGAAAAACTGTTTTTT
few | . | TRBJ2-5 | TRBV19 | CASSIELMETQYF | TGTGCCAGTAGTATAGAACTTATGGAGACCCAGTACTTC
many | . | TRBJ1-1 | TRBV7-2 | CASSPLVFEAFF | TGTGCCAGCAGCCCTTTGGTGTTTGAAGCTTTCTTT